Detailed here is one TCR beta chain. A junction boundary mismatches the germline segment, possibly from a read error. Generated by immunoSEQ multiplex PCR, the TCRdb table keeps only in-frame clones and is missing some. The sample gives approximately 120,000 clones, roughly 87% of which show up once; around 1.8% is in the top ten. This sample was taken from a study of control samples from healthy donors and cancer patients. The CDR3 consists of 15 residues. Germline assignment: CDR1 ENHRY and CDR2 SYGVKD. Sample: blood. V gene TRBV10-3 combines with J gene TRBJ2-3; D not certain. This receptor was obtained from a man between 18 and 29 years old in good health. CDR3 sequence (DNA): TGTGCCATCAGGTACTCGGATTCCGGCACGGATACGCAGTATTTT. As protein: CAIRYSDSGTDTQYF.